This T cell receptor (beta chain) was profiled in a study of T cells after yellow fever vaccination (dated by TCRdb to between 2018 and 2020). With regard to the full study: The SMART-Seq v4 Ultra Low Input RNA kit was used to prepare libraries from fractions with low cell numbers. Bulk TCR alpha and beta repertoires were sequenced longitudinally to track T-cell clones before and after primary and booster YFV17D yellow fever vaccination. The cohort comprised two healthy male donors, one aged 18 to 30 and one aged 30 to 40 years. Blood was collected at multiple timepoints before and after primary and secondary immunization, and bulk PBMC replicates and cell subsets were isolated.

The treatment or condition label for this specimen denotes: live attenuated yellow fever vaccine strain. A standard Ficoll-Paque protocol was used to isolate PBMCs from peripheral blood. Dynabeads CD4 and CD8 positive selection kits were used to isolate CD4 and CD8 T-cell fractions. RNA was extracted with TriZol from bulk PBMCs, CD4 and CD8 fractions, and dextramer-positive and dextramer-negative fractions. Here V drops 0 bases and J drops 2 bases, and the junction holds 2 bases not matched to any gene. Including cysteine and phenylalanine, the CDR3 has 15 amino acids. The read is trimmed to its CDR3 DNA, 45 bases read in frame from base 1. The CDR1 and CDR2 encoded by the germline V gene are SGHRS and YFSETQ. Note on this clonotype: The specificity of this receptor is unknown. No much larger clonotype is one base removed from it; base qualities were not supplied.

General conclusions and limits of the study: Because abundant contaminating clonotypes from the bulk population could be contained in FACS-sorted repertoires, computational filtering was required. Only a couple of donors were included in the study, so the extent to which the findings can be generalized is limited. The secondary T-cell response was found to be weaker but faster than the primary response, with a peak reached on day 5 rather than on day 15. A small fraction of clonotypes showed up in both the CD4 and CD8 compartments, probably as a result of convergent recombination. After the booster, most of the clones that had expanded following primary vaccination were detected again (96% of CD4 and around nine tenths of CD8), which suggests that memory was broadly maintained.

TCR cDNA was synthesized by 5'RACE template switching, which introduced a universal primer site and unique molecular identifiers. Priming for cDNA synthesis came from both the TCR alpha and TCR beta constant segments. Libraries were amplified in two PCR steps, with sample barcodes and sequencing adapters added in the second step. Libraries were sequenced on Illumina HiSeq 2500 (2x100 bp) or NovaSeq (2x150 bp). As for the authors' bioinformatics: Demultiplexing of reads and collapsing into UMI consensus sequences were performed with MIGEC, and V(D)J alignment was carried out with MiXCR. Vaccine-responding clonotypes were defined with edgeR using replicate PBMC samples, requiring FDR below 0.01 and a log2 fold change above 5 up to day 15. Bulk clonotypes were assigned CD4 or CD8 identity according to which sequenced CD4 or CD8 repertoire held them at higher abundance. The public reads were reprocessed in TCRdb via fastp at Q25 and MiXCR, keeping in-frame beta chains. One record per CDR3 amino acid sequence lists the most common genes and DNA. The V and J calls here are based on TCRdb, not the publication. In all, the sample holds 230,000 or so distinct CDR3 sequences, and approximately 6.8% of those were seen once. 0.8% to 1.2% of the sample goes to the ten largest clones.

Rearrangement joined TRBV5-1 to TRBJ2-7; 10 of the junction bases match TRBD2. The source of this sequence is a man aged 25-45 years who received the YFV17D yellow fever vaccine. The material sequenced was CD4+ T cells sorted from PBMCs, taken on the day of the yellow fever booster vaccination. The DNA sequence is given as TGCGCCAGCAGCTTGGCTAGCGGGAGTACCTACGAGCAGTACTTC. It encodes CASSLASGSTYEQYF.